Listed below are T cell receptor beta chains from one sample, sequenced in a study of blood T cell repertoires in COVID-19. This table comes from immunoSEQ multiplex PCR, and its TCRdb copy is limited to in-frame clones, with some not included. The sample has 250,000 to 350,000 clones, roughly 84% seen once. What was sequenced was peripheral blood. These receptors were taken from a person aged 70 to 85 with COVID-19, enrolled during active disease. CDR3s include the opening cysteine and the closing phenylalanine or tryptophan. D genes are given only for firm matches. Clone size is stated in some rows and not others, as once, few, many or a class when expanded.

clone size,D gene,J gene,V gene,CDR3 protein,CDR3 DNA
NA,NA,TRBJ2-3,TRBV5-4,CASSLNGVDTQYF,TGTGCCAGCAGTCTTAACGGGGTAGATACGCAGTATTTT
NA,NA,TRBJ1-1,TRBV15,CATSRPGLGAEAFF,TGTGCCACCAGCAGGCCAGGGTTAGGCGCTGAAGCTTTCTTT
NA,NA,TRBJ1-3,TRBV7-2,CASCRWPGNTIYF,TGTGCCAGTTGTCGTTGGCCTGGAAACACCATATATTTT
few,TRBD1,TRBJ1-2,TRBV19,CASSLRAGGDYGYTF,TGTGCCAGTAGCCTTCGGGCAGGGGGCGACTATGGCTACACCTTC
NA,NA,TRBJ2-1,TRBV11-2,CASSSARYYYNEQFF,TGTGCCAGCAGCTCGGCTAGGTACTACTACAATGAGCAGTTCTTC
NA,NA,TRBJ2-3,TRBV6-4,CASSAVRSGSADTQYF,TGTGCCAGCAGTGCCGTGCGGAGTGGGTCCGCAGATACGCAGTATTTT
NA,NA,TRBJ1-2,TRBV19,CASSIGTAAYGYTF,TGTGCCAGTAGTATAGGGACAGCTGCGTATGGCTACACCTTC
NA,NA,TRBJ2-7,TRBV18,CASSPFDSSYEQYF,TGTGCCAGCTCACCCTTCGACAGCTCCTACGAGCAGTACTTC
NA,TRBD2,TRBJ2-1,TRBV28,CASSTRWSGSSYNEQFF,TGTGCCAGCAGTACAAGGTGGAGCGGGAGCTCCTACAATGAGCAGTTCTTC
NA,NA,TRBJ2-1,TRBV11-1,CASSYLSGEQFF,TGTGCCAGCAGCTACCTTAGCGGTGAGCAGTTCTTC
NA,TRBD2,TRBJ2-3,TRBV6-6,CASSRGLAHSPDTQYF,TGTGCCAGCAGTCGAGGACTAGCGCACTCCCCGGATACGCAGTATTTT
NA,NA,TRBJ2-2,TRBV9,CASSVQALNTGELFF,TGTGCCAGCAGCGTTCAGGCCTTGAACACCGGGGAGCTGTTTTTT
NA,NA,TRBJ2-5,TRBV7-9,CASSSRQGLRETQYF,TGTGCCAGCAGCTCTAGGCAGGGTTTGCGAGAGACCCAGTACTTC
NA,TRBD2,TRBJ2-7,TRBV7-2,CASSVGTGTSYEQYF,TGTGCCAGCAGCGTAGGCACCGGGACTAGCTACGAGCAGTACTTC
few,NA,TRBJ2-2,TRBV7-8,CASRKATGPSGELFF,TGTGCCAGCAGAAAAGCTACAGGGCCGAGCGGGGAGCTGTTTTTT
NA,NA,TRBJ1-1,TRBV6-1,CASREGFGGFF,TGTGCCAGCCGTGAAGGGTTCGGCGGTTTCTTT
NA,NA,TRBJ1-5,TRBV2,CASKLDRDVGPQHF,TGTGCCAGCAAGTTGGACAGAGACGTTGGGCCCCAGCATTTT
NA,NA,TRBJ1-1,TRBV7-3,CASSAQRDTEAFF,TGTGCCAGCAGCGCACAGAGGGACACTGAAGCTTTCTTT
once,NA,TRBJ1-1,TRBV2,CASSSGGWNTEAFF,TGTGCCAGCAGCTCGGGGGGGTGGAACACTGAAGCTTTCTTT
once,TRBD2,TRBJ2-3,TRBV4-3,CASSQGPSGRSTDTQYF,TGCGCCAGCAGCCAAGGGCCGAGCGGGAGGTCTACAGATACGCAGTATTTT
once,TRBD1,TRBJ2-5,TRBV7-7,CASSPGGTQYF,TGTGCCAGCAGCCCAGGGGGGACCCAGTACTTC
NA,TRBD2,TRBJ2-7,TRBV10-3,CAISAASGSSYEQYF,TGTGCCATCAGTGCGGCTAGCGGGAGCTCCTACGAGCAGTACTTC
NA,NA,TRBJ2-5,TRBV5-1,CASSLEPDYETQYF,TGCGCCAGCAGCTTGGAACCAGATTATGAGACCCAGTACTTC
NA,TRBD2,TRBJ2-2,TRBV6-2/TRBV6-3,CASSYRPPQAGGPTGELFF,TGTGCCAGCAGTTACCGACCTCCACAAGCGGGAGGGCCGACCGGGGAGCTGTTTTTT